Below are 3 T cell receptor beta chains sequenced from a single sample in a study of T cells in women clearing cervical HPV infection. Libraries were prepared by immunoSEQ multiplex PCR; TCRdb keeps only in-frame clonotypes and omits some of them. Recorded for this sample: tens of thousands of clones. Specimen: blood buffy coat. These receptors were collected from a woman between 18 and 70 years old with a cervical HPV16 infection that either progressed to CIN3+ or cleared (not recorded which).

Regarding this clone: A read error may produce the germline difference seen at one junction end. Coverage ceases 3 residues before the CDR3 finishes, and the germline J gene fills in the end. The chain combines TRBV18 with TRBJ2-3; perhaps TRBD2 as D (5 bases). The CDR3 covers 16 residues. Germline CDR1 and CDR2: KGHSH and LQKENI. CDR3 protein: CASLPSMERTTDTQYF. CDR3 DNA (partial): TGTGCCAGCTTACCAAGTATGGAGCGGACCACAGATACG.

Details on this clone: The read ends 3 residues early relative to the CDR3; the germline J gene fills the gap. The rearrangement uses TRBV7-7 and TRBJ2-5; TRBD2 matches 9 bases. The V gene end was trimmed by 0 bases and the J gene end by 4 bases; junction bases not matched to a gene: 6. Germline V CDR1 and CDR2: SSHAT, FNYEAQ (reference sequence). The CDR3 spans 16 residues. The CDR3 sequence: CASSLAWTSEGETQYF. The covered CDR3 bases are TGTGCCAGCAGCTTAGCCTGGACTAGCGAAGGAGAGACC.

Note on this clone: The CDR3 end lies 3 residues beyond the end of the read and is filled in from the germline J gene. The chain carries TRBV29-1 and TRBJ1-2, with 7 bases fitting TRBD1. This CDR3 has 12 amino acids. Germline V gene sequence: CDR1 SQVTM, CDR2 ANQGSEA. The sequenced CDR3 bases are TGCAGCGTTGAAATCGGGGACAGCGGC. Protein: CSVEIGDSG. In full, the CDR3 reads CSVEIGDSGYTF.